Presented here are 23 T cell receptor beta chains from one specimen sequenced in a study of beta chain features in type 1 diabetes (dated by TCRdb to 2016 to 2018). Libraries were made using the immunoSEQ multiplex PCR assay. The High Capacity cDNA Reverse Transcription Kit was used to reverse transcribe all of the isolated RNA, meaning that expressed TCRB transcripts were what got sequenced. This immuneACCESS table, as held by TCRdb, lists in-frame sequences with V and J called but not all clones. Of the missing ones, under half trace to an unresolved V gene in checked studies; the others have no known cause. The sample includes 150,000 to 200,000 clones, with 13% observed a single time. 0.6% to 0.8% of the sample is taken by the ten largest. The sample comprised central memory CD4+ T cells from blood. All receptors derive from a woman aged 18-29 years in good health.

With respect to this clone: A read error may explain this, as a much larger clone is one base away. The rearrangement links TRBV7-9 to TRBJ1-1, with TRBD1 matching 10 bases. Trimming removed 3 bases from V and 5 bases from J; junction bases left unmatched: 3. The CDR3 consists of 14 residues. Germline CDR1 reads SEHNR; CDR2 reads FQNEAQ (reference sequence). The CDR3 nucleotides read TGTGCCAGCAGCTTGGACAGGGGGAAAACTGAAGCTTTCTTT. Encoded protein: CASSLDRGKTEAFF.

The chain links TRBV7-2 to TRBJ2-7; TRBD1 aligns across 11 bases. The germline gives CDR1 SGHTA, CDR2 FQGNSA. The V segment lost 5 bases and the J segment 6 bases; nucleotides outside the gene matches: 3. The CDR3 is 13 amino acids. The chain's CDR3 is CASSRDRGGEQYF. As DNA, the CDR3 is TGTGCCAGCAGCCGGGACAGGGGGGGCGAGCAGTACTTC.

The V and J genes are TRBV7-8 and TRBJ2-7, with D possibly matching TRBD1 (6 bases). This CDR3 is 14 amino acids long. V dropped 4 bases and J dropped 6 bases, with 16 bases sitting between them. Germline lookup yields CDR1 SGHVS and CDR2 FQNEAQ. CDR3 DNA sequence: TGTGCCAGCAGCTCACAGGGTTCGTCTAGCGAGCAGTACTTC. The encoded protein is CASSSQGSSSEQYF.

In its sample, this clone was seen a few times. The chain employs TRBV29-1 and TRBJ2-1; 11 positions agree with TRBD2. V dropped 7 bases and J dropped 7; count of bases not matched to a gene: 12. CDR1 SQVTM and CDR2 ANQGSEA come from the germline V gene. There are 15 residues in the CDR3. The CDR3 protein is CSGKGLGLAANEQFF. The CDR3 DNA follows: TGCAGCGGAAAAGGACTGGGACTAGCGGCAAATGAGCAGTTCTTC.

There are a few counts of this clone. This chain uses TRBV21-1 with TRBJ2-7; whether TRBD2, the table's D call, matches the DNA was not checked. TRBV21-1 is classified as a pseudogene. This CDR3 has 18 amino acids. The CDR3 here is CASSKRTSGRIPSYEQYF. The CDR3 region has the DNA TGTGCCAGCAGCAAAAGGACTAGCGGGAGGATCCCCTCCTACGAGCAGTACTTC.

This clone was counted between two and nine times. The genes are TRBV4-1 and TRBJ2-7, with 8 bases lining up with TRBD2. V lost 3 bases and J lost 4; bases outside the gene matches: 8. The CDR3 is 15 amino acids. CDR1 and CDR2 from the germline V gene are MGHRA and YSYEKL. CDR3: CASSHLTSARYEQYF. The CDR3 DNA is TGCGCCAGCAGCCATTTGACTAGCGCTCGGTACGAGCAGTACTTC.

This clone was seen a few times. The chain recombines TRBV6-5 with TRBJ1-2; TRBD1 matches at 7 bases. Germline V gene sequence: CDR1 MNHEY, CDR2 SVGAGI. The CDR3 contains 15 residues. The ends lost 6 bases at V and 4 bases at J; junction bases unmatched: 11. CDR3 in DNA: TGTGCCAGCAGGCCTAATACCGGGACAGTCTATGGCTACACCTTC. This translates into CASRPNTGTVYGYTF.

The chain is built from TRBV27 and TRBJ2-3; 7 bases align to TRBD1. CDR1 and CDR2 (germline): MNHEY, SMNVEV (reference sequence). The CDR3 covers 16 residues. The junction had 9 bases not matched to a gene; V was cut back by 5 bases and J by 1 base. This chain's CDR3 is CASSPIQGFRTDTQYF. CDR3 nucleotide sequence: TGTGCCAGCAGTCCCATACAGGGGTTTCGCACAGATACGCAGTATTTT.

This chain connects TRBV27 to TRBJ2-5; tentatively, D is TRBD1 (5 bases). The germline gives CDR1 MNHEY, CDR2 SMNVEV (reference sequence). The V end lost 0 bases, the J end lost 5 bases, and 13 bases lay between the germline ends. CDR3 length: 15 amino acids. This CDR3 reads CASSLSWQGGETQYF. In DNA, the CDR3 is TGTGCCAGCAGTTTATCGTGGCAGGGTGGGGAGACCCAGTACTTC.

There are a few counts of this clone. The V and J genes are TRBV4-2 and TRBJ1-2, with D possibly matching TRBD1 (5 bases). V was cut by 3 bases and J by 5 bases, with 19 bases left in between. The CDR3 runs 16 residues. Looked up from germline, CDR1 is LGHNA and CDR2 is YNFKEQ. CDR3 nucleotide sequence: TGTGCCAGCAGCCAGCCGGGGGAGAGGGCCTCTTATGGCTACACCTTC. This encodes CASSQPGERASYGYTF.

The table lists this clone with a few counts. The chain joins TRBV6-5 to TRBJ2-2, with 9 bases that match TRBD1. Germline trimming cut 2 bases from V and 6 bases from J; bases unmatched to any gene: 4. Germline-derived CDR1 and CDR2 are MNHEY and SVGAGI. This CDR3 has 15 amino acids. CDR3 sequence reads: CASSYAQGAAGELFF. As DNA, the CDR3 is TGTGCCAGCAGTTACGCACAGGGGGCGGCCGGGGAGCTGTTTTTT.

This clone turned up a few times. The chain combines TRBV27 with TRBJ2-6; 8 nucleotides agree with TRBD1. The CDR3 length is 18 residues. J was trimmed by 0 bases and V by 2 bases; bases with no gene match: 6. CDR1 is MNHEY and CDR2 is SMNVEV in the germline V gene (reference sequence). DNA for the CDR3: TGTGCCAGCAGTTTAGTCGGGACAGGATCCTCTGGGGCCAACGTCCTGACTTTC. Its protein is CASSLVGTGSSGANVLTF.

V and J are TRBV28 and TRBJ2-1, with 10 positions matching TRBD1. After removal of 6 bases from V and 7 bases from J, the junction contained 9 bases not matched to a gene. The germline CDR1 and CDR2 sequences are MDHEN and SYDVKM. CDR3 length equals 15 residues. CDR3 protein: CASRSTGGIKNEQFF. CDR3 sequence (DNA): TGTGCCAGCAGATCGACAGGGGGCATTAAGAATGAGCAGTTCTTC.

This clone was seen a handful of times. The V and J genes are TRBV11-2 and TRBJ1-5, with 7 bases fitting TRBD1. The CDR3 spans 15 residues. In germline, CDR1 is SGHAT, CDR2 FQNNGV. With 5 bases clipped from V and 3 bases from J, the junction kept 7 bases outside the gene matches. Here the CDR3 reads CASSPGQVNNQPQHF. CDR3 nucleotides: TGTGCCAGCAGCCCTGGACAGGTTAACAATCAGCCCCAGCATTTT. The variable domain in full, completed from reference TRBV11-2 and TRBJ1-5, reads EAGVAQSPRYKIIEKRQSVAFWCNPISGHATLYWYQQILGQGPKLLIQFQNNGVVDDSQLPKDRFSAERLKGVDSTLKIQPAKLEDSAVYLCASSPGQVNNQPQHFGDGTRLSIL.

This clone was observed a handful of times. This CDR3 reads CAISVGLYEQYF. CDR3 nucleotide sequence: TGTGCCATCAGTGTGGGGCTGTACGAGCAGTACTTC. The chain uses TRBV10-3 and TRBJ2-7; weak D call: TRBD1 (5 bases). V dropped 4 bases and J dropped 4 bases, with 8 bases sitting between them. Germline V lookup: CDR1 ENHRY, CDR2 SYGVKD. This CDR3 has 12 residues.

V is TRBV18 and J is TRBJ1-1, with 8 bases fitting TRBD1. The junction had 6 bases not matched to a gene; V was cut back by 1 base and J by 2 bases. Germline V gene data show CDR1 as KGHSH and CDR2 as LQKENI. The CDR3 sequence is 16 residues long. The CDR3 protein is CASSPLIQGANTEAFF. CDR3 bases: TGTGCCAGCTCACCACTGATCCAGGGGGCAAACACTGAAGCTTTCTTT.

This clone was seen more than once but under ten times. The rearrangement joins TRBV15 to TRBJ2-7; 8 nucleotides match TRBD1. After removal of 6 bases from V and 4 bases from J, the junction contained 5 bases not matched to a gene. From germline, CDR1 is LNHNV and CDR2 YYDKDF (reference sequence). This CDR3 has 13 residues. The CDR3 region is CATSVDRAYEQYF. The CDR3 DNA is TGTGCCACCAGTGTGGACAGGGCATACGAGCAGTACTTC.

The J gene is TRBJ2-5, the V gene TRBV13; a possible D gene is TRBD1 (6 bases). CDR1 and CDR2 from the germline V gene are PRHDT and FYEKMQ (reference sequence). The CDR3 consists of 13 residues. V lost 7 bases to trimming and J lost 2 bases, with 11 bases between them. The CDR3 nucleotides are TGTGCCAGCATGTACAGGGATCAAGAGACCCAGTACTTC. It codes for CASMYRDQETQYF.

This clone came up a few times. The chain has TRBV6-5 and TRBJ1-5, with D tentatively TRBD1 (6 bases). This CDR3 is built from 15 residues. CDR1 and CDR2 (germline): MNHEY, SVGAGI. V was pared by 2 bases and J by 2 bases, with 10 bases between. This chain's CDR3 is CASSYRGGGNQPQHF. The CDR3 coding sequence is TGTGCCAGCAGTTACAGAGGGGGAGGCAATCAGCCCCAGCATTTT.

Note on this clone: Other nucleotide sequences from this sample produce the same CDR3. The chain recombines TRBV6-1 with TRBJ1-2, with unresolved D. CDR3 length equals 13 residues. Deletions cut 1 base from V and 6 bases from J, with 9 bases between. Germline V lookup: CDR1 MNHNS, CDR2 SASEGT. CDR3 residues: CASSEESGDGYTF. The CDR3 DNA follows: TGTGCCAGCAGTGAAGAGTCCGGGGATGGCTACACCTTC.

This clone was seen a few times. The V call is TRBV28, the J call TRBJ2-7, with 8 positions matching TRBD2. J gave up 7 bases and V 1 base, and 9 bases lay outside the gene matches. CDR1 MDHEN and CDR2 SYDVKM come from the germline V gene. The CDR3 is 15 amino acids. CDR3 amino acids: CASSLSSMGGREQYF. The CDR3 DNA reads TGTGCCAGCAGTTTATCCTCGATGGGCGGGAGGGAGCAGTACTTC.

A few counts support this clone. V and J are TRBV7-8 and TRBJ2-5, with TRBD1 identical over 8 bases. Unmatched junction bases numbered 10, after V lost 5 bases and J lost 5 bases. The CDR3 runs to 15 residues. The germline CDR1 and CDR2 sequences are SGHVS and FQNEAQ. Written as DNA, the CDR3 is TGTGCCAGCAGCCTCGACCAGGGGGCCGGGGAGACCCAGTACTTC. It codes for CASSLDQGAGETQYF.

The J gene is TRBJ1-5, the V gene TRBV30; 8 positions match TRBD1. V shed 1 base, J shed 11 bases, and the junction held 7 bases outside the gene matches. There are 13 residues in the CDR3. Germline V gene sequence: CDR1 GTSNPN, CDR2 SVGIG (reference sequence). CDR3 amino acids: CAWSAQGAVAQHF. CDR3 DNA sequence: TGTGCCTGGAGTGCCCAGGGGGCTGTGGCCCAGCATTTT.